The next 20 T cell receptor beta chains were all read from a single sample in a study of blood T cell repertoires in COVID-19. Only in-frame clones appear in the TCRdb table, and some are missing; sequencing was by immunoSEQ multiplex PCR. The sample holds about 160,000 clones, 90% seen once. What was sequenced was peripheral blood. Receptors originate from a man between 45 and 60 years old with acute or convalescent COVID-19.

The chain has TRBV5-1 and TRBJ2-2; 10 positions match TRBD1. J was trimmed by 7 bases and V by 0 bases; bases with no gene match: 6. CDR3 length: 16 amino acids. The germline V gene encodes CDR1 SGHRS and CDR2 YFSETQ. CDR3 protein: CASSLDGTGEGGELFF. DNA of the CDR3: TGCGCCAGCAGCTTGGATGGGACAGGGGAAGGCGGGGAGCTGTTTTTT.

The V and J genes are TRBV7-9 and TRBJ2-1; D unclear. The length of the CDR3 is 14 residues. V lost 7 bases, J lost 5 bases, and 15 bases lay in between. Germline V gives CDR1 SEHNR, CDR2 FQNEAQ (reference sequence). The CDR3 DNA reads as TGTGCCAGCACCCTTAGACTCCTTGACAATGAGCAGTTCTTC. Protein sequence: CASTLRLLDNEQFF.

The gene calls are TRBV10-1 and TRBJ2-1; D gene unclear. V lost 8 bases to trimming and J lost 0 bases, with 8 bases between them. CDR3 length equals 13 residues. Germline V gene lookup returns CDR1 WNHNN and CDR2 SYGVQD (reference sequence). CDR3 DNA sequence: TGCGCCAGCGACTTCAGCTCCTACAATGAGCAGTTCTTC. Its protein product is CASDFSSYNEQFF.

The CDR3 nucleotides are TGTGCCAGCAGCCTACCATTACAGGTCGGCTACACCTTC. This translates into CASSLPLQVGYTF. The chain links TRBV3-1 (or the pseudogene TRBV3-2) to TRBJ1-2; weak D call: TRBD1 (5 bases). The CDR3 spans 13 residues. V dropped 4 bases and J dropped 8 bases, with 14 bases sitting between them. Per the germline V gene, CDR1 is LGHDT and CDR2 is YNNKEL (reference sequence).

The CDR3 DNA sequence: TGCGCCAGCAGCCCCGGACAGGCCCAAGAGACCCAGTACTTC. Residues: CASSPGQAQETQYF. The chain combines TRBV5-1 with TRBJ2-5; 7 bases fit TRBD1. Germline CDR1 and CDR2: SGHRS and YFSETQ. CDR3 length: 14 residues. J lost 1 base, V lost 4 bases, and 4 bases had no gene match.

The V gene is TRBV18, the J gene TRBJ1-5; TRBD1 might be the D (5 bases). Trimming pared 6 bases from V and 0 bases from J, leaving 21 bases between. CDR1 KGHSH and CDR2 LQKENI come from the germline V gene. There are 18 residues in the CDR3. The CDR3 DNA follows: TGTGCCAGCTCGCGGGACCCGCCTGGGCCTTATAGCAATCAGCCCCAGCATTTT. It translates to CASSRDPPGPYSNQPQHF.

This sequence joins TRBV5-6 and TRBJ2-5; D is possibly TRBD1 (6 bases). The length of the CDR3 is 14 residues. Trimming stripped 1 base from V and 4 bases from J, with 11 bases between. The germline V gene has CDR1 SGHDT and CDR2 YYEEEE. For the CDR3, the DNA is TGTGCCAGCAGCTTGCTGGCAGGGGCAGAGACCCAGTACTTC. Translating it yields CASSLLAGAETQYF.

On this clone: One end of the junction does not line up with germline, which may come from a read error. J is TRBJ1-5 and V is TRBV4-3; weak D call: TRBD1 (6 bases). Per the germline V gene, CDR1 is LGHNA and CDR2 is YSLEER. This CDR3 is 17 amino acids long. The CDR3, as DNA: TGCGCCAGCAGCCCTGGGTCGACAGGAGACAGCAGTCAGCCCCAGCATTTT. This encodes CASSPGSTGDSSQPQHF.

The V gene is TRBV7-2, the J gene TRBJ1-4, with 8 nucleotides matching TRBD1. Germline CDR1 is SGHTA and CDR2 is FQGNSA. The CDR3 loop spans 14 amino acids. V lost 4 bases and J lost 8; bases outside the gene matches: 6. The CDR3 bases are TGTGCCAGCAGCTCGACAGGGGCAGGGGAAAAACTGTTTTTT. It translates to CASSSTGAGEKLFF.

V and J are TRBV7-2 and TRBJ1-1; D is unresolved. This CDR3 has 13 amino acids. CDR1 is SGHTA, CDR2 FQGNSA, per germline. Trimming pared 4 bases from V and 1 base from J, leaving 7 bases between. In DNA, the CDR3 is TGTGCCAGCAGCTCACAGCCGAACACTGAAGCTTTCTTT. This codes for CASSSQPNTEAFF.

The V and J genes are TRBV7-8 and TRBJ1-1, with D unclear. V lost 3 bases, J lost 10 bases, and 12 bases lay in between. Germline-derived CDR1 and CDR2 are SGHVS and FQNEAQ. The CDR3 extends over 12 amino acids. The CDR3 DNA sequence: TGTGCCAGCAGCTTGTTCAATTCAGGAGCTTTCTTT. Its protein product is CASSLFNSGAFF.

The chain joins TRBV19 to TRBJ1-4; tentative D call: TRBD1 (6 bases). The CDR3 spans 15 residues. The germline gives CDR1 LNHDA, CDR2 SQIVND (reference sequence). Trimming removed 6 bases from V and 6 bases from J, with 17 bases in between. This chain's CDR3 is CASRTDRTEDEKLFF. The CDR3 coding sequence is TGTGCCAGTAGAACGGACCGGACAGAGGATGAAAAACTGTTTTTT.

The genes are TRBV14 and TRBJ1-4; D not certain. Germline lookup yields CDR1 SGHDN and CDR2 FVKESK. Between the trimmed V and J ends, which lost 1 base and 3 bases, there was a span of 9 bases. CDR3 size: 15 residues. CDR3 sequence reads: CASSQVRESNEKLFF. DNA of the CDR3: TGTGCCAGCAGCCAAGTGAGGGAGTCTAATGAAAAACTGTTTTTT.

The chain links TRBV6-6 to TRBJ2-7; no clear D gene. The CDR3 loop spans 14 amino acids. Germline V gene data show CDR1 as MNHNY and CDR2 as SVGAGI (reference sequence). V was pared by 3 bases and J by 3 bases, with 12 bases between. CDR3 in amino acids: CASSYGLRNYEQYF. CDR3 sequence (DNA): TGTGCCAGCAGTTATGGGCTTAGAAACTACGAGCAGTACTTC.

In this sample, this clone turned up a few times. In DNA, the CDR3 is TGTGCCAGCAGCCCAGGACAGGGGGATGAAAAACTGTTTTTT. This gives the protein CASSPGQGDEKLFF. The chain joins TRBV11-1 to TRBJ1-4, with 10 bases aligning to TRBD1. V was pared by 5 bases and J by 6 bases, with 3 bases of the junction left unmatched. The CDR3 is made up of 14 amino acids. Germline V gives CDR1 SGHAT, CDR2 FQDESV (reference sequence).

The V and J genes are TRBV5-6 and TRBJ2-1; D possibly corresponds to TRBD2 (5 bases). The CDR3 is 13 residues long. Germline values: CDR1 SGHDT, CDR2 YYEEEE. The V gene lost 2 bases and the J gene lost 9 bases, with 12 bases spanning the gap. The CDR3 nucleotides read TGTGCCAGCAGCTTCACCTCCCGGGGTGAGCAGTTCTTC. Its translation is CASSFTSRGEQFF.

CDR3 loop: CSVERDMNTGELFF. The CDR3 nucleotides read TGCAGCGTTGAAAGAGACATGAACACCGGGGAGCTGTTTTTT. The chain employs TRBV29-1 and TRBJ2-2; D gene uncertain. Trimming removed 2 bases at V and 1 base at J, with 8 bases between. Germline V gives CDR1 SQVTM, CDR2 ANQGSEA. The CDR3 covers 14 residues.

This clone has just one count. The chain joins TRBV5-5 to TRBJ2-5; 9 nucleotides line up with TRBD1. V dropped 4 bases and J dropped 5; count of bases not matched to a gene: 6. The CDR3 length is 14 residues. Germline V gene data show CDR1 as SGHKS and CDR2 as YYEKEE (reference sequence). DNA for the CDR3: TGTGCCAGCAGCAAGGATGGACAGGGGGAGACCCAGTACTTC. Translating it yields CASSKDGQGETQYF.

The chain recombines TRBV5-6 with TRBJ2-1; TRBD2 matches at 10 bases. CDR3 length: 16 residues. Unmatched junction bases numbered 5, after V lost 4 bases and J lost 1 base. Germline-derived CDR1 and CDR2 are SGHDT and YYEEEE. The CDR3 loop is CASSPLSGGSYNEQFF. CDR3 sequence (DNA): TGTGCCAGCAGCCCTCTTAGCGGGGGGTCCTACAATGAGCAGTTCTTC.

This clone was found once. This rearrangement joins TRBV7-8 to TRBJ1-4; no definite D call. V was pared by 4 bases and J by 2 bases, with 8 bases between. The length of the CDR3 is 14 residues. Germline CDR1 and CDR2: SGHVS and FQNEAQ. The CDR3 region has the DNA TGTGCCAGCAGCTCAACGGTGACTAATGAAAAACTGTTTTTT. Protein product: CASSSTVTNEKLFF. The entire variable domain, with the rest obtained from reference TRBV7-8 and TRBJ1-4, is as follows: GAGVSQSPRYKVAKRGQDVALRCDPISGHVSLFWYQQALGQGPEFLTYFQNEAQLDKSGLPSDRFFAERPEGSVSTLKIQRTQQEDSAVYLCASSSTVTNEKLFFGSGTQLSVL.